Listed here are 17 T cell receptor beta chains from one sample, sequenced in a study of identical twins. Each CDR3 protein gets one entry after TCRdb re-called the 5' RACE reads with MiXCR. The sample contains about 240,000 distinct CDR3 sequences, more than 9% of which appear only once. The sequenced material came from memory T cells sorted from blood. These TCRs come from a man aged 50 to 59 in good health.

In this sample, this clonotype turned up a few times. The J gene is TRBJ1-6, the V gene TRBV10-3; tentative D call: TRBD1 (5 bases). CDR1 is ENHRY and CDR2 is SYGVKD in the germline V gene. This CDR3 spans 12 amino acids. V was cut by 6 bases and J by 7 bases, with 7 bases left in between. CDR3 sequence (DNA): TGTGCCATCAGGACAGCGAATTCACCCCTCCACTTT. Its translation: CAIRTANSPLHF.

This clonotype has at least ten counts. The gene calls are TRBV6-1 and TRBJ2-7; TRBD2 is a possible D gene (6 bases). With 6 bases removed from V and 2 bases from J, the gap between germline ends came to 11 bases. CDR3 size: 13 residues. The germline gives CDR1 MNHNS, CDR2 SASEGT. In DNA, the CDR3 is TGTGCCAGCAGCCGCGGGGTGACCTACGAGCAGTACTTC. Protein: CASSRGVTYEQYF.

This clonotype was found a few times. The chain combines TRBV2 with TRBJ1-2; TRBD1 agrees at 7 bases. Germline trimming cut 6 bases from V and 2 bases from J; bases unmatched to any gene: 9. The CDR3 loop spans 15 amino acids. Germline assignment: CDR1 SNHLY and CDR2 FYNNEI. The CDR3 region is CASREPGQLNYGYTF. The CDR3 bases are TGTGCCAGCAGGGAACCGGGACAGTTGAACTATGGCTACACCTTC.

The rearrangement joins TRBV25-1 to TRBJ2-5, with TRBD1 matching over 8 bases. The CDR3 covers 14 residues. Losses at the gene ends were 2 bases for V and 2 bases for J; bases not matched to a gene: 1. The germline CDR1 and CDR2 sequences are MGHDK and SYGVNS. The CDR3 region is CASSEQGAQETQYF. The CDR3 nucleotides read TGTGCCAGCAGTGAACAGGGGGCACAAGAGACCCAGTACTTC.

This clonotype turned up a few times. In nucleotides, the CDR3 is TGTGCCAGCAGCTACGGACAGGGCCAAGAGACCCAGTACTTC. Encoded protein: CASSYGQGQETQYF. This chain joins TRBV5-5 and TRBJ2-5; 8 nucleotides agree with TRBD1. This CDR3 comprises 14 residues. Germline V CDR1 and CDR2: SGHKS, YYEKEE (reference sequence). Losses at the gene ends were 3 bases for V and 1 base for J; bases not matched to a gene: 2.

This clonotype has a handful of counts. The gene calls are TRBV5-1 and TRBJ1-2; 8 bases match TRBD1. The CDR3 length is 17 residues. J gave up 6 bases and V 1 base, and 14 bases lay outside the gene matches. The V gene's germline CDR1 is SGHRS and CDR2 YFSETQ. CDR3 sequence reads: CASSLTLKNRGADGYTF. For the CDR3, the DNA is TGCGCCAGCAGCTTGACCTTAAAAAACAGGGGGGCGGATGGCTACACCTTC.

This clonotype has at least ten counts. The genes are TRBV3-1 and TRBJ2-3, with D possibly matching TRBD2 (6 bases). The V gene's germline CDR1 is LGHDT and CDR2 YNNKEL (reference sequence). CDR3 size: 16 residues. V shed 0 bases and J shed 1 base, with 11 bases lying between them. Here the CDR3 reads CASSQDRGSGTDTQYF. In nucleotides, the CDR3 is TGTGCCAGCAGCCAAGATCGGGGGAGCGGCACAGATACGCAGTATTTT.

This clonotype showed up just a few times. The genes are TRBV20-1 and TRBJ1-1, with D unresolved. V lost 1 base to trimming and J lost 7 bases, with 7 bases between them. This CDR3 spans 11 amino acids. The germline gives CDR1 DFQATT, CDR2 SNEGSKA (reference sequence). Written as DNA, the CDR3 is TGCAGTGCTAGAGTTCTGAATGAAGCTTTCTTT. Translation gives CSARVLNEAFF.

This clonotype was counted between two and nine times. A much larger clone lies a single base off, so this may be a read error. The chain combines TRBV29-1 with TRBJ2-3, with a tentative D call TRBD1 (6 bases). This CDR3 has 12 amino acids. V was cut by 5 bases and J by 4 bases, with 10 bases left in between. CDR1 is SQVTM, CDR2 ANQGSEA, per germline. CDR3: CSVKQGADTQYF. The CDR3, as DNA: TGCAGCGTTAAACAGGGAGCAGATACGCAGTATTTT.

J is TRBJ2-7 and V is TRBV20-1, with 14 bases that match TRBD2. The trim removed 5 bases at V and 5 bases at J, leaving 8 bases unmatched. CDR1 and CDR2 from the germline V gene are DFQATT and SNEGSKA (reference sequence). The CDR3 consists of 15 residues. As DNA, the CDR3 is TGCAGTGCTTACAGTCCGGGACTAGCGGGAGACGAGCAGTACTTC. Encoded protein: CSAYSPGLAGDEQYF.

This clonotype appeared a few times. The chain employs TRBV23-1 and TRBJ2-1; no clear D. TRBV23-1 falls under the ORF class, with uncertain function. V lost 4 bases and J 0 bases, leaving 19 bases between the germline ends. CDR3 length: 18 residues. CDR3 in DNA: TGCGCCAGCAGTCGCCTCATAAGGACGGCAAGCTCCTACAATGAGCAGTTCTTC. This sequence encodes CASSRLIRTASSYNEQFF.

This clonotype occurred a few times. The chain recombines TRBV6-2 or TRBV6-3 with TRBJ1-2, with TRBD1 matching 9 bases. In germline, CDR1 is MNHEY, CDR2 SVGEGT. J lost 6 bases, V lost 6 bases, and 11 bases had no gene match. CDR3 length equals 15 residues. The CDR3 coding sequence is TGTGCCAGCAGCCTGGACAGGGGCGATTGGAATGGCTACACCTTC. As protein: CASSLDRGDWNGYTF.

The sample holds a few counts of this clonotype. The V gene is TRBV27, the J gene TRBJ2-7, with D perhaps given as TRBD1 or TRBD2 (5 bases each). Germline V gives CDR1 MNHEY, CDR2 SMNVEV (reference sequence). This CDR3 is 15 amino acids long. With 4 bases removed from V and 0 bases from J, the gap between germline ends came to 13 bases. CDR3 DNA sequence: TGTGCCAGCAGTTATCAGGGTGGGAGCTCCTACGAGCAGTACTTC. This codes for CASSYQGGSSYEQYF.

The CDR3 nucleotides read TGCAGTGCTAAAGGCCCTATTGTTAATTTCTTC. Protein: CSAKGPIVNFF. The chain couples TRBV20-1 to TRBJ2-1; D gene ambiguous. V lost 4 bases, J lost 16 bases, and 17 bases lay in between. The V gene's germline CDR1 is DFQATT and CDR2 SNEGSKA (reference sequence). The CDR3 extends over 11 amino acids.

The chain recombines TRBV30 with TRBJ2-3; the D gene could be TRBD1 or TRBD2 (6 bases each). The CDR3 extends over 15 amino acids. CDR1 and CDR2 from the germline V gene are GTSNPN and SVGIG (reference sequence). V was shortened by 3 bases and J by 2 bases, with 15 bases between the two germline ends. CDR3 in DNA: TGTGCCTGGAGCCGTTCCGGGGGCCCCACAGATACGCAGTATTTT. It yields the protein CAWSRSGGPTDTQYF.

This clonotype was seen only a few times. The chain uses TRBV28 and TRBJ1-2, with D uncertain. Trimming left V 7 bases short and J 3 bases short, with 15 bases between. This CDR3 has 14 residues. CDR1 is MDHEN, CDR2 SYDVKM, per germline. CDR3 coding DNA: TGTGCCAGCACACGTAGGCGCCCGGACTATGGCTACACCTTC. Its protein product is CASTRRRPDYGYTF.

This clonotype was counted at least ten times. This sequence joins TRBV18 and TRBJ2-6; D not resolved. Germline values: CDR1 KGHSH, CDR2 LQKENI. The CDR3 is made up of 13 amino acids. With 6 bases removed from V and 3 bases from J, the gap between germline ends came to 6 bases. The chain's CDR3 is CASSRSGANVLTF. The CDR3 coding sequence is TGTGCCAGCTCCCGCAGTGGGGCCAACGTCCTGACTTTC.